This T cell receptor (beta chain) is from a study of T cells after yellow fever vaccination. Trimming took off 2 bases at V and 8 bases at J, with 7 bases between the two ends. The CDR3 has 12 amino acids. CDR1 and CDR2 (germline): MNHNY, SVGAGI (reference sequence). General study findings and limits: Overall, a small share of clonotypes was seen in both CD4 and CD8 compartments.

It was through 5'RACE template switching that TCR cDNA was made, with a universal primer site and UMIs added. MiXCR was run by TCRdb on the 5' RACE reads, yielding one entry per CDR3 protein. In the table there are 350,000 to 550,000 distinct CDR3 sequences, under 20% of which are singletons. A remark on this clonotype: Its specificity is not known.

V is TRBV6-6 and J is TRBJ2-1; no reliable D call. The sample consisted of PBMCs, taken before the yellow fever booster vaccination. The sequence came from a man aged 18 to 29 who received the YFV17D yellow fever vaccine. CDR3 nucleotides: TGTGCCAGCAGTTACGACACCTATGAGCAGTTCTTC. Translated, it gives CASSYDTYEQFF.